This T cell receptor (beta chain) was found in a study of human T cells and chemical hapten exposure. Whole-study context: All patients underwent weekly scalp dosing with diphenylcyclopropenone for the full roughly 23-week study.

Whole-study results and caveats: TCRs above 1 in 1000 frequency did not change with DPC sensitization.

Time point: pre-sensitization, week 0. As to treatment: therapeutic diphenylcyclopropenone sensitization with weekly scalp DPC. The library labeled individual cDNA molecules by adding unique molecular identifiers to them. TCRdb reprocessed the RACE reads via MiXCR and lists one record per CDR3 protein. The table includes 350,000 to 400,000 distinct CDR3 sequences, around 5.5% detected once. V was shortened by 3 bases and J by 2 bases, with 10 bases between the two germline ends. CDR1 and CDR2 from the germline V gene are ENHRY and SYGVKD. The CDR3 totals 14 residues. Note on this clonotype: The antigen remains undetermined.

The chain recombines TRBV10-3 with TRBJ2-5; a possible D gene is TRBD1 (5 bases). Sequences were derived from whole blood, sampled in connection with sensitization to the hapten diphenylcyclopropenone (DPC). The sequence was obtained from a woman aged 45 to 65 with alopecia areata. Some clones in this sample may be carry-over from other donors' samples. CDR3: CAISDSRQQETQYF. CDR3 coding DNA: TGTGCCATCAGTGATTCGCGACAGCAAGAGACCCAGTACTTC.